Reported below is one TCR beta chain. These data belong to a study of T cell changes during pregnancy in multiple sclerosis. J was trimmed by 2 bases and V by 7 bases; bases with no gene match: 4. CDR1 is SNHLY and CDR2 is FYNNEI in the germline V gene. The CDR3 runs to 14 residues. Produced via immunoSEQ multiplex PCR; TCRdb's table is partial and in-frame only. Of 35,000 to 45,000 clones detected, almost 95% appear once; the ten largest clones hold 1% to 1.5%. The specimen was peripheral blood. The origin of this receptor is a female donor with multiple sclerosis, enrolled in a pregnancy study. The V and J genes are TRBV2 and TRBJ1-3; 8 positions match TRBD1. CDR3 in DNA: TGTGCCAGCACAGGGGGCACGACTGGAAACACCATATATTTT. The encoded protein is CASTGGTTGNTIYF.